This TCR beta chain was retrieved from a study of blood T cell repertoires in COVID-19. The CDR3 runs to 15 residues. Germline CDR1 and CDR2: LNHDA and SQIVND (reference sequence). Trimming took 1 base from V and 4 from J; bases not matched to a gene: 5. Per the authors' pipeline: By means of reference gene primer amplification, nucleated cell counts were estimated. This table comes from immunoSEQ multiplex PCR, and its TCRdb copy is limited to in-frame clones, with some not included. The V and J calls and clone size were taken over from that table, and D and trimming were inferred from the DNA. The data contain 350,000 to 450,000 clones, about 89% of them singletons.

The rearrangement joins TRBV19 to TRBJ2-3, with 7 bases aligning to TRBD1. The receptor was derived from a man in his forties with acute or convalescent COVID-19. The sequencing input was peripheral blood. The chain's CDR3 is CASSIGGQWADTQYF. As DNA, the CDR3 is TGTGCCAGTAGTATAGGGGGACAGTGGGCAGATACGCAGTATTTT.